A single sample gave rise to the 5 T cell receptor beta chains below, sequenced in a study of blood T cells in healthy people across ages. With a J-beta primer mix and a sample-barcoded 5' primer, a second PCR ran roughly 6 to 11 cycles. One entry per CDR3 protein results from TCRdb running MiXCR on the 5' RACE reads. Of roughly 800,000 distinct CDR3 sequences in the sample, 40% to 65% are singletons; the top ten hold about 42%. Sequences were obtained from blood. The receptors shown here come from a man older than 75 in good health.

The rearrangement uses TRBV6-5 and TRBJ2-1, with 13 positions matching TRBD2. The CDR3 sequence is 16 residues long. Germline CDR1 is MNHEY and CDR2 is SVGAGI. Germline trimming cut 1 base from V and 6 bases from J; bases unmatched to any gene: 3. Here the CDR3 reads CASSYLLAGGGNEQFF. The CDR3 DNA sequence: TGTGCCAGCAGTTACTTACTAGCGGGAGGGGGCAATGAGCAGTTCTTC.

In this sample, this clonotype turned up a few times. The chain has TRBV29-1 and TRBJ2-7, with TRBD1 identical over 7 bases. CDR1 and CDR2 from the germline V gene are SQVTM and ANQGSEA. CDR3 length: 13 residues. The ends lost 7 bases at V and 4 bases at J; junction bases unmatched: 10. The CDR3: CSAYGTANYEQYF. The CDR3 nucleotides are TGCAGCGCCTATGGGACAGCGAATTACGAGCAGTACTTC.

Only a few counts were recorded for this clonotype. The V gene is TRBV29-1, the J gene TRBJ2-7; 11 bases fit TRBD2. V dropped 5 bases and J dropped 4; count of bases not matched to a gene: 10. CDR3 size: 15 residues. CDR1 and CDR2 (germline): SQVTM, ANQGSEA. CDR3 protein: CSVRLLAGVGYEQYF. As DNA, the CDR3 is TGCAGCGTTCGGCTACTAGCGGGAGTTGGGTACGAGCAGTACTTC.

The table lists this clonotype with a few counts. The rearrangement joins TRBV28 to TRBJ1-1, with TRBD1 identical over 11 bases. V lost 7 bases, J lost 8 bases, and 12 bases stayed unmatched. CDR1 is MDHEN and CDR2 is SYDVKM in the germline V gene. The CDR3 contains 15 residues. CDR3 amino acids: CASNTPSDRGREAFF. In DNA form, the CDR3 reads TGTGCCAGCAATACACCTTCGGACAGGGGGCGCGAAGCTTTCTTT.

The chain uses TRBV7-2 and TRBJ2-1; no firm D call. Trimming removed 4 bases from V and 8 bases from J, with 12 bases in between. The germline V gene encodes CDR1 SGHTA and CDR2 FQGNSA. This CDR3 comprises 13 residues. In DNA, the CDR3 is TGTGCCAGCAGCTCAGGACCCCCCGATGAGCAGTTCTTC. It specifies CASSSGPPDEQFF. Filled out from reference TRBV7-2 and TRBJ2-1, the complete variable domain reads GAGVSQSPSNKVTEKGKDVELRCDPISGHTALYWYRQSLGQGLEFLIYFQGNSAPDKSGLPSDRFSAERTGGSVSTLTIQRTQQEDSAVYLCASSSGPPDEQFFGPGTRLTVL.